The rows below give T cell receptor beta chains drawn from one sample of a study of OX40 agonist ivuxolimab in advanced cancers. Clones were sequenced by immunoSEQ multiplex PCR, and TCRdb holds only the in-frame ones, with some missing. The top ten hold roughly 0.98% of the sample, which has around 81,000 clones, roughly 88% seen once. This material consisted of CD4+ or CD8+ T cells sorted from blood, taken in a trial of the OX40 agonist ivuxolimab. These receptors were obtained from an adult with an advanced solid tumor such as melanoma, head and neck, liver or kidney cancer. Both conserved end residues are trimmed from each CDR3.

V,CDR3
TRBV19,ASSLTGQVLNQPQH
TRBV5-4,ALGVSGANVLT
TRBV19,ASKLSGRAVDTQY
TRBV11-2,ASSPGLGADTQY
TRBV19,ASLKQGGGELF
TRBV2,ASSVGSTDTQY
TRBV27,ASSSPGQSMYEQY
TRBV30,AWSQVGGANEKLF
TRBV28,ASGPSGSPETQY
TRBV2,ASKGQGVYTDTQY
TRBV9,ASSVGGRAGNTIY
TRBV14,ASSQDPTGRAIQY
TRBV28,ASNRIGGSDGYT
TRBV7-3,ASSPDGYNEQF
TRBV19,ASSIDRPGNTEAF
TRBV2,ASSALAGVGTGELF
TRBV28,ASSFAAYTY
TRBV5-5,ASSPDPNRGRGEKLF
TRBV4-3,ASRISGGTGELF
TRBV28,ASFPQSGELF
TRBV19,ASSKRELSNEQF
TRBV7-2,ASSQEAGTRPYEQY
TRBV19,ASENTLRDIYTEAF
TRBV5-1,ASSLRGGSSYEQY
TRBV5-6,ASSLPGANTDTQY
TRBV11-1,ASSQGQSTEAF
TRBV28,ASSSGLAGEREQF